Presented here are 12 T cell receptor beta chains from one specimen sequenced in a study of read filtering for tumor transcriptome and immune sequencing. Molecular barcoded adaptors covering alpha/delta and beta/gamma chains were used on roughly 370 ng RNA. In TCRdb, the reads were re-called with MiXCR into one record per CDR3 protein. The data show around 65,000 distinct CDR3 sequences, roughly 19% seen once. The source material was a population of CD138-negative cells sorted from bone marrow. All receptors derive from a donor aged 40 or older with multiple myeloma.

This clonotype was detected many times. The chain is built from TRBV7-3 and TRBJ2-1, with unresolved D. This CDR3 spans 13 amino acids. Trimming stripped 2 bases from V and 5 bases from J, with 7 bases between. Germline-derived CDR1 and CDR2 are SGHTA and FQGTGA. CDR3 coding DNA: TGTGCCAGCAGCTTATACGAAAACAATGAGCAGTTCTTC. Translation: CASSLYENNEQFF.

This clonotype was counted at least ten times. CDR3 in DNA: TGTGCCAGCAGTCCCAACAGGGGCGGCTACACCTTC. This sequence encodes CASSPNRGGYTF. The genes are TRBV6-1 and TRBJ1-2; 7 nucleotides align to TRBD1. Germline lookup yields CDR1 MNHNS and CDR2 SASEGT. CDR3 length equals 12 residues. Losses at the gene ends were 5 bases for V and 8 bases for J; bases not matched to a gene: 5.

This clonotype has a count of ten or more. The V call is TRBV19, the J call TRBJ2-2; possible D gene TRBD1, 5 bases. The ends were cut back, 4 bases at V and 2 bases at J, with 8 bases in the middle. From germline, CDR1 is LNHDA and CDR2 SQIVND (reference sequence). The CDR3 totals 14 residues. The CDR3 DNA reads TGTGCCAGTAGTAGCAGGACAAACACCGGGGAGCTGTTTTTT. Amino acid sequence: CASSSRTNTGELFF.

This clonotype showed up many times. The chain couples TRBV28 to TRBJ2-3; D uncertain. Germline values: CDR1 MDHEN, CDR2 SYDVKM. The V end was cut by 6 bases, the J end by 1 base, with 11 bases between. This CDR3 is built from 14 residues. CDR3 nucleotide sequence: TGTGCCAGCAGCCCGGCTAGACGCACAGATACGCAGTATTTT. Amino acids: CASSPARRTDTQYF. Full variable domain (missing parts from reference TRBV28 and TRBJ2-3): DVKVTQSSRYLVKRTGEKVFLECVQDMDHENMFWYRQDPGLGLRLIYFSYDVKMKEKGDIPEGYSVSREKKERFSLILESASTNQTSMYLCASSPARRTDTQYFGPGTRLTVL.

This clonotype was detected ten times or more. J is TRBJ2-2 and V is TRBV20-1, with D perhaps matching TRBD2 (5 bases). The V end was cut by 4 bases, the J end by 11 bases, with 11 bases between. Germline CDR1 is DFQATT and CDR2 is SNEGSKA (reference sequence). The length of the CDR3 is 11 residues. The CDR3 DNA reads as TGCAGTGCTAAGGCTAGCAAAGAGCTGTTTTTT. Encoded protein: CSAKASKELFF.

Note on this clonotype: Being one base from a much bigger clone, this may be a read error. The chain has TRBV18 and TRBJ2-1, with D perhaps matching TRBD2 (5 bases). The CDR3 is 13 amino acids. Germline V gene sequence: CDR1 KGHSH, CDR2 LQKENI. The CDR3 loop reads CGSSPGGGTEQFF. CDR3 DNA: TGTGGCAGCTCACCAGGAGGCGGCACTGAGCAGTTCTTC.

This clonotype was recorded many times. The CDR3 sequence is CSARIGGGTSNQPQHF. CDR3 sequence (DNA): TGCAGTGCCCGGATCGGGGGGGGTACGAGCAATCAGCCCCAGCATTTT. The chain employs TRBV20-1 and TRBJ1-5; D perhaps matches TRBD1 (5 bases). Trimming removed 6 bases at V and 1 base at J, with 19 bases between. Germline CDR1 DFQATT, CDR2 SNEGSKA (reference sequence). CDR3 length equals 16 residues.

With respect to this clonotype: This may stem from a read error, because a much larger clone lies one nucleotide away. J is TRBJ2-2 and V is TRBV3-1; D possibly corresponds to TRBD2 (5 bases). The CDR3 extends over 11 amino acids. CDR1 is LGHDT, CDR2 YNNKEL, per germline (reference sequence). Written as DNA, the CDR3 is TGTGCCAGCAGCCATATCGGGGAGCGGTTTTTT. Protein sequence: CASSHIGERFF.

The chain joins TRBV28 to TRBJ2-4; 8 bases line up with TRBD1. Unmatched junction bases numbered 10, after V lost 4 bases and J lost 8 bases. The CDR3 covers 15 residues. Germline V gene data show CDR1 as MDHEN and CDR2 as SYDVKM. The CDR3 loop reads CASSWTGREGDIQYF. CDR3 sequence (DNA): TGTGCCAGCAGTTGGACAGGGCGCGAGGGGGACATTCAGTACTTC.

This clonotype has at least ten counts. V gene TRBV20-1 combines with J gene TRBJ1-5; no reliable D call. The CDR3 runs 14 residues. V gave up 6 bases and J gave up 6 bases, with 18 bases separating them. CDR1 and CDR2 from the germline V gene are DFQATT and SNEGSKA (reference sequence). CDR3 in amino acids: CSADLESEGQPQHF. The DNA for the CDR3 is TGCAGTGCAGATCTGGAGTCCGAGGGTCAGCCCCAGCATTTT.

This clonotype was detected ten times or more. The J gene is TRBJ2-3, the V gene TRBV12-3 or TRBV12-4; weak D call: TRBD1 (5 bases). Trimming took off 7 bases at V and 2 bases at J, with 16 bases between the two ends. The CDR3 sequence is 15 residues long. The CDR3 coding sequence is TGTGCCAGCAAAGATCAGGGCGGCGTCACAGATACGCAGTATTTT. Translation: CASKDQGGVTDTQYF.

V gene TRBV27 combines with J gene TRBJ1-5; D gene uncertain. From germline, CDR1 is MNHEY and CDR2 SMNVEV (reference sequence). V was trimmed by 3 bases and J by 1 base, leaving 13 bases between them. The CDR3 is 16 amino acids. In DNA, the CDR3 is TGTGCCAGCAGTTTTACGGGGTCTGCGAGCAATCAGCCCCAGCATTTT. Translated: CASSFTGSASNQPQHF.